This T cell receptor beta chain was documented in a study of shared clonotypes between healthy human individuals. Whole-study context: Per-donor plates numbered three CD4 naive, three CD4 memory, two CD8 naive and one CD8 memory. General observations from the study: Memory subsets generally showed lower estimated richness than naive subsets. The small donor group covered limited genetic and exposure diversity.

For each subset, genomic DNA was distributed in equal portions over several immunoSEQ plates. Data came from immunoSEQ multiplex PCR; TCRdb stores just in-frame clones and leaves some out. The data show 850,000 to 1,200,000 clones, with roughly 80% seen just once and 1.4% to 1.5% held by the top ten. Details on this clone: The antigen remains unidentified.

The CDR3 contains 13 residues. Trimming cost V 7 bases and J 3 bases, with 13 bases left between them. The germline gives CDR1 SGHRS, CDR2 YFSETQ. The TCR originated in a young man in good health. The chain combines TRBV5-1 with TRBJ1-1; the D gene is possibly TRBD1 (5 bases). Sequencing was carried out using memory CD4+ T cells sorted from blood. Subset reported: CD45RA-negative fraction. CDR3 coding DNA: TGCGCCAGCCGACAACCAGGGTACACTGAAGCTTTCTTT. As protein: CASRQPGYTEAFF.